This T cell receptor beta chain derives from a study of T cell responses to AZD1222 COVID-19 vaccine. Overall study results and limits: Donors were chiefly white British, with a greater number of females, and clonal diversity was perhaps underestimated.

Sequencing used immunoSEQ multiplex PCR; TCRdb keeps in-frame clones, though not all of them. The sample has approximately 130,000 clones; nearly 95% are singletons. Germline V CDR1 and CDR2: SEHNR, FQNEAQ (reference sequence). CDR3 length: 16 residues. With V trimmed by 3 bases and J by 0 bases, 3 bases remained unmatched. A remark on this clone: Its antigen is still unknown.

The sample in question was peripheral blood, obtained on day 0 of AZD1222 vaccination. This TCR came from an adult in good health. The chain has TRBV7-9 and TRBJ1-4; 8 bases line up with TRBD1. CDR3 sequence: CASSLTGASTNEKLFF. The CDR3 DNA sequence: TGTGCCAGCAGCTTGACAGGGGCTTCAACTAATGAAAAACTGTTTTTT.